This section outlines one TCR beta chain sequence together with its context. The antigen is unknown. This entry comes from a study of shared clonotypes between healthy human individuals. Study observations and caveats: Clonotype sharing among donors, it was expected, would be affected by sequencing depth.

Every donor, a Caucasian adult, lived in Nashville, Tennessee. Germline V gene lookup returns CDR1 SEHNR and CDR2 FQNEAQ (reference sequence). The CDR3 sequence is 15 residues long. The ends were cut back, 5 bases at V and 3 bases at J, with 14 bases in the middle. Per the original methods: Filtering differed for immunoSEQ, which gave only junction sequences without quality scores. The protocol was immunoSEQ multiplex PCR, while the TCRdb copy is restricted to in-frame clones and leaves out a portion. The V and J calls and clone size come from that table; D and trimming were worked out from the DNA. This repertoire shows 980,000 or so clones, over 75% found once; its top ten account for approximately 1.5%.

Sequenced input: memory CD4+ T cells sorted from blood. Specified subset: CD45RA-negative fraction. This receptor was taken from a man aged 18 to 35 in good health. The V and J genes are TRBV7-9 and TRBJ1-5; TRBD1 might be the D (5 bases). CDR3 in amino acids: CASSPGDHPNQPQHF. The DNA for the CDR3 is TGTGCCAGCAGCCCGGGGGACCACCCCAATCAGCCCCAGCATTTT.